The next 5 T cell receptor beta chains were all read from a single sample in a study of CD8 T cells in ankylosing spondylitis. Whole-study results and caveats: A motif in TCR beta, a set of roughly eight highly homologous variants, appeared characteristic of ankylosing spondylitis blood.

Antigen specificity for these receptors is unknown. TCRdb processed the 5' RACE reads anew with MiXCR; each CDR3 protein has one entry. In the table there are fewer than 750,000 distinct CDR3 sequences, 15% to 20% of which are singletons. Sequenced input: blood, either unsorted or a sorted T cell fraction (not recorded which). The receptors come from a male donor with ankylosing spondylitis.

This chain uses TRBV11-1 with TRBJ2-5; 12 positions match TRBD1. CDR1 and CDR2 from the germline V gene are SGHAT and FQDESV (reference sequence). The CDR3 contains 18 residues. Germline trimming cut 5 bases from V and 5 bases from J; bases unmatched to any gene: 15. The CDR3 spells CASSERDRGRPEWETQYF. The CDR3 DNA reads as TGTGCCAGCAGCGAAAGGGACAGGGGGCGACCTGAGTGGGAGACCCAGTACTTC. The complete variable domain, with remaining parts taken from reference TRBV11-1 and TRBJ2-5, reads EAEVAQSPRYKITEKSQAVAFWCDPISGHATLYWYRQILGQGPELLVQFQDESVVDDSQLPKDRFSAERLKGVDSTLKIQPAELGDSAMYLCASSERDRGRPEWETQYFGPGTRLLVL.

The table lists this clonotype with a few counts. V is TRBV29-1 and J is TRBJ1-2; D call uncertain. The CDR3 covers 12 residues. V dropped 2 bases and J dropped 3 bases, with 7 bases sitting between them. Germline CDR1 SQVTM, CDR2 ANQGSEA. The CDR3 is CSVEHSYYGYTF. CDR3 coding DNA: TGCAGCGTTGAACACAGCTACTATGGCTACACCTTC.

This rearrangement joins TRBV3-1 to TRBJ2-1; TRBD2 might be the D (5 bases). Trimming left V 0 bases short and J 6 bases short, with 15 bases between. CDR3 length: 16 amino acids. Germline lookup yields CDR1 LGHDT and CDR2 YNNKEL (reference sequence). CDR3 loop: CASSQDRTGLVNEQFF. The CDR3 DNA sequence: TGTGCCAGCAGCCAAGATAGGACGGGGTTGGTCAATGAGCAGTTCTTC.

This clonotype was counted ten times or more. This likely comes from a read error, as the CDR3 has no conserved phenylalanine or tryptophan at its end. The DNA is left out, because the CDR3 cannot be placed on it with certainty; the CDR3 is given as TCRdb lists it. The chain couples TRBV29-1 to TRBJ2-4; the table's D gene call, TRBD2, was not cross checked with the DNA. The CDR3 spans 13 residues, counting both ends. Germline-derived CDR1 and CDR2 are SQVTM and ANQGSEA. The chain's CDR3 is CSVEVTSGSGTLV.

This clonotype turned up a few times. The chain joins TRBV24-1 to TRBJ2-4; 9 positions agree with TRBD2. Germline V gene data show CDR1 as KGHDR and CDR2 as SFDVKD. The CDR3 runs to 14 residues. Trimming removed 3 bases from V and 8 bases from J; junction bases left unmatched: 4. CDR3: CATSDRAGGHIQYF. CDR3 nucleotide sequence: TGTGCCACCAGTGATCGGGCGGGAGGGCACATTCAGTACTTC.